In its sample, the clone carrying this T cell receptor (beta chain) was seen many times. Its cognate antigen is unknown. Noted time point: persistent/refractory GD, antithyroid drugs over 5 years with positive TRAb. The TCR library was prepared using RNA isolated from PBMCs. CDR3 regions were amplified by Arm-PCR using iRepertoire HTBI primers to build TCR beta libraries. Per the authors' pipeline: Sequenced samples collectively carried around 60 TRBV and some 15 TRBJ segments. In TCRdb, the multiplex PCR reads were re-called with MiXCR into one record per CDR3 protein. The V and J calls and clone size are TCRdb's, not the authors'. The table shows 400,000 to 500,000 distinct CDR3 sequences, with roughly 21% occurring only once. The germline V and J ends were trimmed by 1 base and 7 bases, with 17 bases remaining between them. Per germline, CDR1 MDHEN and CDR2 SYDVKM. This CDR3 has 15 residues. The source of the sample is a study of regulatory T cells in long-lasting Graves disease. Study in general: Patients met the persistent Graves' disease definition after over 5 years of antithyroid drugs with positive TSH receptor antibodies. The study's findings and limits: There was favoring of TRBV28, TRBJ1-2 and TRBJ2-5 in persistent disease. It was peripheral blood alone, not thyroid tissue, that was studied.

The V and J genes are TRBV28 and TRBJ2-7, with D perhaps assigned TRBD1 or TRBD2 (5 bases each). This TCR derives from a female donor with Graves disease. Sequenced material: peripheral blood mononuclear cells (PBMCs), taken when the disease was refractory, from a patient treated with antithyroid drugs. The CDR3 DNA reads TGTGCCAGCAGTTTATACGGGACGGCCGGCTTGGAGCAGTACTTC. Translated, it gives CASSLYGTAGLEQYF.